Sequencing of this T cell receptor beta chain was carried out in a study of shared clonotypes between healthy human individuals. Turning to this clone: Its target is not known.

CD45RA+ naive and CD45RA-negative memory subsets were separated from CD4+ cells. Libraries were prepared by immunoSEQ multiplex PCR; TCRdb keeps only in-frame clonotypes and omits some of them. This sample has 2 million to 2.5 million clones, with around 95% found just once. Study-wide results and caveats: The generation probabilities recorded for non-shared clonotypes fell below those of clonotypes shared by all four donors. With a handful of donors compared, 4.5% to 6.5% of naive CD4 clonotypes were shared.

The source material was naive CD4+ T cells sorted from blood. As for subset: CD45RA+ positively selected. The sequence derives from a man aged 18 to 29 in good health.

This CDR3 reads CASSRGGGEVYEQYF. The CDR3 region has the DNA TGCGCCAGCAGTAGGGGCGGGGGCGAGGTCTACGAGCAGTACTTC. The chain uses TRBV4-1 and TRBJ2-7, with D possibly matching TRBD2 (7 bases). Germline CDR1 and CDR2: MGHRA and YSYEKL. The V gene lost 6 bases and the J gene lost 3 bases, with 18 bases spanning the gap. The CDR3 runs to 15 residues.